The entry below gives a single T cell receptor (beta chain) sequence along with its context. What it binds is not known. V shed 0 bases and J shed 2 bases, with 8 bases lying between them. The CDR3 has 14 amino acids. The germline V gene encodes CDR1 MNHEY and CDR2 SVGAGI. This sample is part of a study of cytotoxic CD8 clonotypes in ibrutinib-treated CLL. Whole-study context: Among the patients, more than ten presented as relapsed/refractory and around 15 as treatment-naive; fewer than 18 showed unmutated IGHV. Broader study findings: Treatment left the uncommon public clonotypes either contracted or stable in frequency.

Sequencing used immunoSEQ multiplex PCR; TCRdb keeps in-frame clones, though not all of them. The repertoire holds about 120,000 clones, with more than 55% as singletons. The chain joins TRBV6-5 to TRBJ2-7; D unresolved. The sequences come from PBMCs, collected after 24 months of ibrutinib treatment. The clonotype originates from a human donor with chronic lymphocytic leukemia. The CDR3 sequence is CASSYSRTPYEQYF. The CDR3 DNA reads as TGTGCCAGCAGTTACTCACGGACCCCCTACGAGCAGTACTTC.